Below are 23 T cell receptor beta chains sequenced from a single sample in a study of graft-versus-host responses after intestinal transplantation. Only in-frame clones appear in the TCRdb table, and some are missing; sequencing was by immunoSEQ multiplex PCR. The sample consists of around 100,000 clones, roughly 93% of them appearing once. Their antigens are not known. The sample consisted of unstimulated CD8+ T cells sorted from spleen or lymph node cells, taken before transplant. The receptors here all came from a human donor who was the organ donor for an intestinal transplant.

The chain is built from TRBV10-3 and TRBJ1-2, with TRBD1 identical over 7 bases. V gave up 1 base and J gave up 3 bases; unmatched junction bases: 5. Per germline, CDR1 ENHRY and CDR2 SYGVKD. CDR3 length equals 15 residues. The CDR3 loop reads CAISELDRLYYGYTF. As DNA, the CDR3 is TGTGCCATCAGTGAGTTGGACAGGCTTTACTATGGCTACACCTTC.

The chain combines TRBV27 with TRBJ2-1; 10 bases fit TRBD2. Trimming cost V 4 bases and J 9 bases; bases outside gene matches: 6. Germline values: CDR1 MNHEY, CDR2 SMNVEV (reference sequence). This CDR3 spans 14 amino acids. In DNA form, the CDR3 reads TGTGCCAGCAGTTCCCCGGGACTAGCGTCTGAGCAGTTCTTC. Amino acid sequence: CASSSPGLASEQFF.

The chain recombines TRBV5-1 with TRBJ2-1; 9 nucleotides agree with TRBD2. This CDR3 has 17 residues. Germline values: CDR1 SGHRS, CDR2 YFSETQ. V lost 0 bases, J lost 2 bases, and 6 bases stayed unmatched. CDR3 bases: TGCGCCAGCAGCTTGGCGCGTCTAGCGGGACCCTACAATGAGCAGTTCTTC. Translated, it gives CASSLARLAGPYNEQFF. The whole variable domain, filled in from reference TRBV5-1 and TRBJ2-1, reads KAGVTQTPRYLIKTRGQQVTLSCSPISGHRSVSWYQQTPGQGLQFLFEYFSETQRNKGNFPGRFSGRQFSNSRSEMNVSTLELGDSALYLCASSLARLAGPYNEQFFGPGTRLTVL.

Only a few counts were recorded for this clone. The V and J genes are TRBV10-3 and TRBJ1-5; D is undetermined. Trimming stripped 6 bases from V and 8 bases from J, with 8 bases between. The CDR3 has 11 amino acids. Germline V gives CDR1 ENHRY, CDR2 SYGVKD. For the CDR3, the DNA is TGTGCCATCAGGACCCTAGAGCCCCAGCATTTT. Encoded protein: CAIRTLEPQHF.

The V gene is TRBV6-5, the J gene TRBJ1-3; 7 bases map to TRBD1. CDR3 length: 15 amino acids. Germline values: CDR1 MNHEY, CDR2 SVGAGI. Trimming cost V 5 bases and J 2 bases; bases outside gene matches: 6. Written as DNA, the CDR3 is TGTGCCAGCAGTCCGACCGGGACAGCTGGAAACACCATATATTTT. Protein product: CASSPTGTAGNTIYF.

V usage is TRBV6-6 and J usage is TRBJ2-1; 8 nucleotides match TRBD2. This CDR3 has 16 amino acids. Losses at the gene ends were 3 bases for V and 2 bases for J; bases not matched to a gene: 6. Germline CDR1 MNHNY, CDR2 SVGAGI (reference sequence). CDR3 nucleotides: TGTGCCAGCAGTTATAGGGTGCGGGAGGCCTACAATGAGCAGTTCTTC. It is translated as CASSYRVREAYNEQFF.

The chain couples TRBV20-1 to TRBJ1-1; D ambiguous. V gave up 4 bases and J gave up 5 bases, with 2 bases separating them. Germline V CDR1 and CDR2: DFQATT, SNEGSKA (reference sequence). This CDR3 comprises 9 residues. CDR3 in amino acids: CSANTEAFF. DNA of the CDR3: TGCAGTGCTAATACTGAAGCTTTCTTT.

The chain couples TRBV28 to TRBJ1-2, with 8 bases aligning to TRBD1. V was pared by 1 base and J by 4 bases, with 2 bases of the junction left unmatched. CDR1 and CDR2 (germline): MDHEN, SYDVKM. The CDR3 consists of 14 residues. CDR3 residues: CASSLYTGGYGYTF. The CDR3 coding sequence is TGTGCCAGCAGTTTATATACAGGGGGCTATGGCTACACCTTC.

V usage is TRBV19 and J usage is TRBJ1-1; D is undetermined. Trimming cost V 4 bases and J 4 bases, with 10 bases left between them. The germline gives CDR1 LNHDA, CDR2 SQIVND (reference sequence). The CDR3 length is 13 residues. CDR3 nucleotides: TGTGCCAGTAGTACTTGGACCCTCACTGAAGCTTTCTTT. This codes for CASSTWTLTEAFF.

V usage is TRBV7-9 and J usage is TRBJ2-5; TRBD1 agrees at 8 bases. Trimming at V came to 5 bases and at J to 0 bases, leaving 5 bases not matched to a gene. Germline-derived CDR1 and CDR2 are SEHNR and FQNEAQ (reference sequence). The CDR3 loop spans 15 amino acids. The CDR3 is CASSPPDRDQETQYF. The CDR3 DNA sequence: TGTGCCAGCAGCCCCCCGGACAGGGACCAAGAGACCCAGTACTTC.

V and J are TRBV27 and TRBJ2-1, with 11 bases aligning to TRBD2. Trimming at V came to 1 base and at J to 10 bases, leaving 9 bases not matched to a gene. The CDR3 runs to 16 residues. Germline loops: CDR1 MNHEY, CDR2 SMNVEV (reference sequence). The CDR3 sequence is CASSLLGTSGVGEQFF. The CDR3 bases are TGTGCCAGCAGTTTATTGGGGACTAGCGGAGTGGGGGAGCAGTTCTTC.

A word on this clone: The same CDR3 is also encoded by other DNA sequences in this sample. V is TRBV19 and J is TRBJ1-1; D is perhaps TRBD1 (5 bases). Germline V gives CDR1 LNHDA, CDR2 SQIVND (reference sequence). The CDR3 has 13 residues. V was pared by 1 base and J by 4 bases, with 7 bases between. CDR3 amino acids: CASSIAGGTEAFF. The CDR3 DNA follows: TGTGCCAGTAGTATAGCGGGGGGCACTGAAGCTTTCTTT.

V is TRBV28 and J is TRBJ1-2; possibly TRBD1 for D (5 bases). CDR3 length: 15 residues. Germline V lookup: CDR1 MDHEN, CDR2 SYDVKM. V was cut by 6 bases and J by 4 bases, with 18 bases left in between. CDR3 DNA: TGTGCCAGCAGAACCAATGTGGGGGGAAGCTATGGCTACACCTTC. Translation gives CASRTNVGGSYGYTF.

This clone has only a few counts. J is TRBJ2-1 and V is TRBV5-1, with 11 bases that match TRBD1. The CDR3 contains 14 residues. Germline trimming cut 4 bases from V and 8 bases from J; bases unmatched to any gene: 5. Germline V CDR1 and CDR2: SGHRS, YFSETQ. CDR3 in DNA: TGCGCCAGCAGCGGGGACAGGGGGTGGGATGAGCAGTTCTTC. Protein product: CASSGDRGWDEQFF.

V gene TRBV7-9 combines with J gene TRBJ2-7, with TRBD2 matching 11 bases. CDR3 length: 16 residues. Germline CDR1 and CDR2: SEHNR and FQNEAQ (reference sequence). Trimming at V came to 3 bases and at J to 2 bases, leaving 6 bases not matched to a gene. CDR3 residues: CASSFGLAGIPYEQYF. The CDR3 DNA is TGTGCCAGCAGCTTTGGACTAGCGGGCATACCCTACGAGCAGTACTTC.

This chain joins TRBV5-4 and TRBJ1-2, with 7 bases identical to TRBD1. The CDR3 totals 12 residues. Germline V lookup: CDR1 SGHNT, CDR2 YYREEE (reference sequence). The trim removed 3 bases at V and 8 bases at J, leaving 4 bases unmatched. The chain's CDR3 is CASSYPQGGYTF. The DNA for the CDR3 is TGTGCCAGCAGCTACCCACAGGGGGGCTACACCTTC.

V and J are TRBV11-3 and TRBJ1-5, with 8 bases lining up with TRBD1. Germline V gives CDR1 SGHNT, CDR2 YENEEA. The V segment lost 0 bases and the J segment 4 bases; nucleotides outside the gene matches: 14. The CDR3 is 19 residues long. CDR3 residues: CASSLDTLPTGDINQPQHF. The CDR3 bases are TGTGCCAGCAGCTTAGATACCCTTCCGACAGGGGACATTAATCAGCCCCAGCATTTT.

The chain employs TRBV2 and TRBJ1-1; possible D gene TRBD1, 6 bases. Germline CDR1 SNHLY, CDR2 FYNNEI. CDR3 length equals 13 residues. Trimming removed 1 base at V and 8 bases at J, with 11 bases between. The CDR3 coding sequence is TGTGCCAGCAGTGAAGGGCCCGGGACAGAAGCTTTCTTT. Translated, it gives CASSEGPGTEAFF.

This rearrangement joins TRBV6-5 to TRBJ2-7; D is unresolved. The CDR3 is made up of 13 amino acids. CDR1 is MNHEY and CDR2 is SVGAGI in the germline V gene. The V gene lost 2 bases and the J gene lost 3 bases, with 8 bases spanning the gap. DNA of the CDR3: TGTGCCAGCAGTTACGATTGGGGCTACGAGCAGTACTTC. Its protein is CASSYDWGYEQYF.

This clone came up once. As DNA, the CDR3 is TGTGCCAGCAGCTTAGGGACTAGGGATACGCAGTATTTT. This encodes CASSLGTRDTQYF. The chain employs TRBV7-6 and TRBJ2-3, with TRBD2 matching over 7 bases. Losses at the gene ends were 1 base for V and 6 bases for J; bases not matched to a gene: 1. Per germline, CDR1 SGHVS and CDR2 FNYEAQ. This CDR3 spans 13 amino acids.

The V and J genes are TRBV19 and TRBJ2-3, with 8 bases that match TRBD1. This CDR3 has 15 amino acids. The junction had 4 bases not matched to a gene; V was cut back by 5 bases and J by 0 bases. Germline-derived CDR1 and CDR2 are LNHDA and SQIVND (reference sequence). CDR3 nucleotide sequence: TGTGCCAGTAGTCTCCGGGACAGGAGCACAGATACGCAGTATTTT. Translated, it gives CASSLRDRSTDTQYF.

The chain uses TRBV7-9 and TRBJ2-1; D ambiguous. This CDR3 comprises 14 residues. V was cut by 3 bases and J by 3 bases, with 9 bases left in between. The V gene's germline CDR1 is SEHNR and CDR2 FQNEAQ (reference sequence). The CDR3 region is CASSFPESYNEQFF. As DNA, the CDR3 is TGTGCCAGCAGCTTTCCTGAGAGCTACAATGAGCAGTTCTTC.

The chain is built from TRBV27 and TRBJ1-3; no clear D gene. The CDR3 is 14 residues long. The V end lost 5 bases, the J end lost 2 bases, and 10 bases lay between the germline ends. Looked up from germline, CDR1 is MNHEY and CDR2 is SMNVEV (reference sequence). CDR3 loop: CASSTLPPGNTIYF. For the CDR3, the DNA is TGTGCCAGCAGTACCCTCCCACCTGGAAACACCATATATTTT.